This T cell receptor (beta chain) derives from a study of cytomegalovirus exposure and HLA in healthy donors. Study overall: Earlier, some 170 million T cells were analyzed, and 95 million to 140 million unique TCR beta sequences were found among them. Early released data had tens of millions of unique TCRs, all coming from HLA-typed donors.

Amplification used 60 Vbeta primers and 13 Jbeta primers. Sequencing used immunoSEQ multiplex PCR; TCRdb keeps in-frame clones, though not all of them. The table shows some 180,000 clones, with around 80% occurring only once. Study-wide results and caveats: Reportedly, diagnosis of cytomegalovirus status by the classifier showed high specificity and sensitivity.

The V gene's germline CDR1 is SGHTA and CDR2 FQGNSA. The ends were cut back, 5 bases at V and 3 bases at J, with 11 bases in the middle. The CDR3 loop spans 13 amino acids. As to this clone: As yet, its antigen is unknown.

The V gene is TRBV7-2, the J gene TRBJ2-7, with D possibly being TRBD2 (5 bases). This sequence was found in a girl aged 2 to 9 in good health and CMV-seropositive. Material: PBMCs. The CDR3 sequence is CASSPSRDYEQYF. In DNA, the CDR3 is TGTGCCAGCAGCCCAAGCCGGGACTACGAGCAGTACTTC.